This is a list of T cell receptor beta chains from one sample in a study of T cell responses to AZD1222 COVID-19 vaccine. Repertoires were generated with immunoSEQ multiplex PCR, while TCRdb's copy carries only in-frame clones and drops some. The sample records 75,000 to 95,000 clones, approximately 89% being singletons. The input for sequencing was peripheral blood, taken 28 days after the second dose of the MenACWY control vaccine. Source of these receptors: an adult who received the MenACWY meningococcal vaccine as a control. Each CDR3 is given with its conserved first and last residue. Fields, in order: clone size, D gene, J gene, V gene, CDR3 DNA, CDR3 protein. D genes are given only for firm matches. Some rows have no size entry. The others give once, few or many, or a class for an expanded clone.

clone_size: once
d_call: NA
j_call: TRBJ2-3
v_call: TRBV6-2/TRBV6-3
cdr3_nt: TGTGCCAGCAGTTATTTCTCAGCTAGCACAGATACGCAGTATTTT
cdr3_aa: CASSYFSASTDTQYF

clone_size: NA
d_call: NA
j_call: TRBJ1-1
v_call: TRBV14
cdr3_nt: TGTGCCAGCAGCCAAGGTCTGGGGATGAACACTGAAGCTTTCTTT
cdr3_aa: CASSQGLGMNTEAFF

clone_size: NA
d_call: NA
j_call: TRBJ1-6
v_call: TRBV30
cdr3_nt: TGTGCCTGGAGTAAGGGATCCTATAATTCACCCCTCCACTTT
cdr3_aa: CAWSKGSYNSPLHF

clone_size: NA
d_call: TRBD1
j_call: TRBJ1-3
v_call: TRBV2
cdr3_nt: TGTGCCAGCAGGAGTTCGACAGGGGCCGGAAACACCATATATTTT
cdr3_aa: CASRSSTGAGNTIYF

clone_size: NA
d_call: NA
j_call: TRBJ2-7
v_call: TRBV5-1
cdr3_nt: TGCGCCAGCAGCTTGGATGGCGGCTCCTACGAGCAGTACTTC
cdr3_aa: CASSLDGGSYEQYF

clone_size: NA
d_call: TRBD1
j_call: TRBJ1-2
v_call: TRBV28
cdr3_nt: TGTGCCAGCAGTGAATCGGGACAGGGGGAGGACTACTATGGCTACACCTTC
cdr3_aa: CASSESGQGEDYYGYTF

clone_size: NA
d_call: TRBD1
j_call: TRBJ1-6
v_call: TRBV30
cdr3_nt: TGTGCCTGGAGTGGGACAGGGAATTCACCCCTCCACTTT
cdr3_aa: CAWSGTGNSPLHF

clone_size: few
d_call: NA
j_call: TRBJ2-3
v_call: TRBV11-3
cdr3_nt: TGTGCCAGCAGCTTAAGGACCGACCCGGATACGCAGTATTTT
cdr3_aa: CASSLRTDPDTQYF

clone_size: NA
d_call: TRBD2
j_call: TRBJ2-3
v_call: TRBV5-8
cdr3_nt: TGTGCCAGCAGCTTGTGGAGGGGACTAGCGGGGGATAGCACAGATACGCAGTATTTT
cdr3_aa: CASSLWRGLAGDSTDTQYF

clone_size: NA
d_call: TRBD1
j_call: TRBJ1-6
v_call: TRBV19
cdr3_nt: TGTGCCAGTAAAAGGGACAGTAATTCACCCCTCCACTTT
cdr3_aa: CASKRDSNSPLHF

clone_size: NA
d_call: TRBD1
j_call: TRBJ2-7
v_call: TRBV12-3/TRBV12-4
cdr3_nt: TGTGCCAGCAGACGGGGACAGGGCCACGAGCAGTACTTC
cdr3_aa: CASRRGQGHEQYF

clone_size: NA
d_call: NA
j_call: TRBJ1-1
v_call: TRBV9
cdr3_nt: TGTGCCAGCAGCCCTCCCCCCGGACCCATGAACACTGAAGCTTTCTTT
cdr3_aa: CASSPPPGPMNTEAFF

clone_size: NA
d_call: NA
j_call: TRBJ2-7
v_call: TRBV27
cdr3_nt: TGTGCCAGTCGGGACTCCACCTTTTACGAGCAGTACTTC
cdr3_aa: CASRDSTFYEQYF

clone_size: few
d_call: TRBD1
j_call: TRBJ2-5
v_call: TRBV5-1
cdr3_nt: TGCGCCAGCAGCCACCGGGACAGGGGGCTAGAGACCCAGTACTTC
cdr3_aa: CASSHRDRGLETQYF

clone_size: once
d_call: NA
j_call: TRBJ2-1
v_call: TRBV3-1/TRBV3-2
cdr3_nt: TGTGCCAGCAGCCATAGTAAAAGTGGGGCTCTCAATGAGCAGTTCTTC
cdr3_aa: CASSHSKSGALNEQFF

clone_size: NA
d_call: TRBD2
j_call: TRBJ2-1
v_call: TRBV20-1
cdr3_nt: TGCAGTGCTAGTCTTACCAGCGGGGGGTACGATGAGCAGTTCTTC
cdr3_aa: CSASLTSGGYDEQFF

clone_size: few
d_call: TRBD1
j_call: TRBJ1-5
v_call: TRBV28
cdr3_nt: TGTGCCAGCAGTTCCCTAACAGGGGGAAGCAATCAGCCCCAGCATTTT
cdr3_aa: CASSSLTGGSNQPQHF

clone_size: NA
d_call: NA
j_call: TRBJ2-1
v_call: TRBV5-4
cdr3_nt: TGTGCCAGCAGCTTCGGTTCTGGACAGCTTGACAATGAGCAGTTCTTC
cdr3_aa: CASSFGSGQLDNEQFF

clone_size: NA
d_call: NA
j_call: TRBJ1-2
v_call: TRBV2
cdr3_nt: TGTGCCAGCCTATCCGACCAGACCTTTAACTATGGCTACACCTTC
cdr3_aa: CASLSDQTFNYGYTF

clone_size: NA
d_call: NA
j_call: TRBJ2-1
v_call: TRBV7-2
cdr3_nt: TGTGCCAGCAGCTTCTACAATGAGCAGTTCTTC
cdr3_aa: CASSFYNEQFF